The source of this T cell receptor beta chain is a study of T cells in Graves' hyperthyroidism and ophthalmopathy. The study, taken as a whole, reports: Most clonotypes expanded in thyroid above 0.001 were likewise present in blood.

Amplified regions were TCR beta CDR3 sequences from RNA transcripts. TCR CDR3 regions were first amplified by RT-PCR with HTBI primers. Each CDR3 protein is one row after TCRdb ran MiXCR on the multiplex PCR reads. The table records fewer than 450,000 distinct CDR3 sequences, roughly 15% of them present only once. About this clonotype itself: Its antigen remains unidentified.

The CDR3 runs 16 residues. Between the trimmed V and J ends, which lost 0 bases and 7 bases, there was a span of 19 bases. Germline loops: CDR1 SGDLS, CDR2 YYNGEE. The source is a woman aged 55-75 years with Graves' ophthalmopathy. The chain has TRBV9 and TRBJ1-2; tentatively, D is TRBD1 (5 bases). Sequencing input: blood. CDR3 protein: CASSVGEGQGYSGYTF. CDR3 coding DNA: TGTGCCAGCAGCGTAGGGGAAGGGCAGGGATATTCTGGCTACACCTTC.